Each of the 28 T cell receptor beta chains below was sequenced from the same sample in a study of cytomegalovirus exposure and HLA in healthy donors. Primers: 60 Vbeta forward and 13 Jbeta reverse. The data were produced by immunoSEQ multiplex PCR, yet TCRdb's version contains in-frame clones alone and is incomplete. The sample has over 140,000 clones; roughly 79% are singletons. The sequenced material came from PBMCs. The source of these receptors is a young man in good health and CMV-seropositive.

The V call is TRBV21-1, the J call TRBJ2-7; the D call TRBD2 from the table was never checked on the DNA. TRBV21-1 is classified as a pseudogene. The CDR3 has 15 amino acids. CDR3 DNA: TGTGCCAGGACCTCACCGACTCCTAGCTCCTACGAGCAGTACTTC. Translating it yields CARTSPTPSSYEQYF.

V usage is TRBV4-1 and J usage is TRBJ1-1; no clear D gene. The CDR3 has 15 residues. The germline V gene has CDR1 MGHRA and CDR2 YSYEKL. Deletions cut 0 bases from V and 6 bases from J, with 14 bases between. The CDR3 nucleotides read TGCGCCAGCAGCCAAGATGGGCAGCGAGCGGCTGAAGCTTTCTTT. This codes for CASSQDGQRAAEAFF.

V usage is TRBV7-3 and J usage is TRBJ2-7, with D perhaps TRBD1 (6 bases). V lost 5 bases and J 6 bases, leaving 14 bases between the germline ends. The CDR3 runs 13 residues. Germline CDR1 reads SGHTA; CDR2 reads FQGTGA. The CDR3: CASSLVQGSEQYF. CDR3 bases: TGTGCCAGCAGCCTAGTACAGGGCAGCGAGCAGTACTTC.

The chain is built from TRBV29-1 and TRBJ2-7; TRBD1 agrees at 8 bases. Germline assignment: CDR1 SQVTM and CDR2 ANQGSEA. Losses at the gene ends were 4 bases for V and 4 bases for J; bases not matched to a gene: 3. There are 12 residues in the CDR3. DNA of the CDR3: TGCAGCGTTGGGGGGGACAGGTACGAGCAGTACTTC. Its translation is CSVGGDRYEQYF.

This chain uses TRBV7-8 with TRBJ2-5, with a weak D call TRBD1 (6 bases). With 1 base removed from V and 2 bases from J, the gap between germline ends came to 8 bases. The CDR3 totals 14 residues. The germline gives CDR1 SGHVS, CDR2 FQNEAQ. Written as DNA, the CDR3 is TGTGCCAGCAGCTTAGGTACAGGGCAAGAGACCCAGTACTTC. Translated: CASSLGTGQETQYF.

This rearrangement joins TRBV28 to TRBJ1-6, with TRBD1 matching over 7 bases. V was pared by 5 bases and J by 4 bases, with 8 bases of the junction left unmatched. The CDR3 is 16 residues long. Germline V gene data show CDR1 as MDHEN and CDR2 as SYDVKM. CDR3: CASSTGTVLYNSPLHF. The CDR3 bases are TGTGCCAGCAGTACGGGGACAGTCCTTTATAATTCACCCCTCCACTTT.

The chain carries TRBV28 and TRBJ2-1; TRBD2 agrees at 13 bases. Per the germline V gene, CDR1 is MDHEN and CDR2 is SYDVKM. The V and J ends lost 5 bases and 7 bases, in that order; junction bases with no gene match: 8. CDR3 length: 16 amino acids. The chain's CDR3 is CASSVPGLAGRNEQFF. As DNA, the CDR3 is TGTGCCAGCAGTGTTCCGGGACTAGCGGGGAGAAATGAGCAGTTCTTC.

The CDR3, as DNA: TGTGCCAGCTCACCTAACGAGGCGAACATGAACACTGAAGCTTTCTTT. This sequence encodes CASSPNEANMNTEAFF. The V call is TRBV18, the J call TRBJ1-1, with D uncertain. The V and J ends lost 3 bases and 0 bases respectively, with 14 bases between them. The CDR3 length is 16 residues. Germline V lookup: CDR1 KGHSH, CDR2 LQKENI.

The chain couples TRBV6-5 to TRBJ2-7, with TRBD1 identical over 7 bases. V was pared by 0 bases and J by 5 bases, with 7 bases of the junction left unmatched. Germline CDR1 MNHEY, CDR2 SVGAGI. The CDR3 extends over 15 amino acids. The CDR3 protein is CASSYSGDRADEQYF. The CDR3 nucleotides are TGTGCCAGCAGTTACTCAGGCGACAGGGCCGACGAGCAGTACTTC.

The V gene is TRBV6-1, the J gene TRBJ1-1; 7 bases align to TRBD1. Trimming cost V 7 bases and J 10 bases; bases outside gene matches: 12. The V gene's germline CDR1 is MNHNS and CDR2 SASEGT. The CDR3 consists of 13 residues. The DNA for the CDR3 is TGTGCCAGCAACCCACCGACAGGGACCGGAGCTTTCTTT. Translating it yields CASNPPTGTGAFF.

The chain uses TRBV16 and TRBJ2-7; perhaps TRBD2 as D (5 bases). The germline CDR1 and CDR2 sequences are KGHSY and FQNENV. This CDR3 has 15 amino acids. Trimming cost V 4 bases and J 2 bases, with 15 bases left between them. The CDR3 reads CASSPQRPGAYEQYF. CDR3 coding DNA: TGTGCCAGCAGCCCCCAGCGTCCCGGGGCCTACGAGCAGTACTTC.

CDR3 in DNA: TGTGCCAGCAGCAGGAACGGAGAGGGCCCCGAGACCCAGTACTTC. As protein: CASSRNGEGPETQYF. The rearrangement links TRBV11-3 to TRBJ2-5, with a tentative D call TRBD2 (5 bases). There are 15 residues in the CDR3. Germline assignment: CDR1 SGHNT and CDR2 YENEEA. Trimming shortened V by 5 bases and J by 5 bases, and 18 bases separated the two germline ends.

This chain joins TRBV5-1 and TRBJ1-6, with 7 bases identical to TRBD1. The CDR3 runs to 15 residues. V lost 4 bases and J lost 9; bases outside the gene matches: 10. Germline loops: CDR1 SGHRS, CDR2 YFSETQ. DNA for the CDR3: TGCGCCAGCAGCACCAGGGGGGACGAGGGTTCACCCCTCCACTTT. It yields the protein CASSTRGDEGSPLHF.

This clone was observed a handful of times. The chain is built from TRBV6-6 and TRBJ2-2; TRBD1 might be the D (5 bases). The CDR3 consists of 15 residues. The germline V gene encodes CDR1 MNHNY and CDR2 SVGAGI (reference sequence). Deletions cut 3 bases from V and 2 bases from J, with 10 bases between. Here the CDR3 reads CASSYETANTGELFF. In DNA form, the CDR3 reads TGTGCCAGCAGTTATGAGACAGCAAACACCGGGGAGCTGTTTTTT.

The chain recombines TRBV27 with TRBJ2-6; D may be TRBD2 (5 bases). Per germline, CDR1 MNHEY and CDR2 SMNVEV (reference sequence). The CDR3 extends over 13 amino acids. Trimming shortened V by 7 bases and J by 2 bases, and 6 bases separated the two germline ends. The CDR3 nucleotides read TGTGCCAGCACCGGGGCTGGGGCCAACGTCCTGACTTTC. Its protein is CASTGAGANVLTF.

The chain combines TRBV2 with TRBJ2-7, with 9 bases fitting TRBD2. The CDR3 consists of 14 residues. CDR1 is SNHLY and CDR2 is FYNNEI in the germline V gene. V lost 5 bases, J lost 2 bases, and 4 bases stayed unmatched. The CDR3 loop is CASSWTSATYEQYF. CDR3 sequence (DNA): TGTGCCAGCAGTTGGACTAGCGCGACCTACGAGCAGTACTTC.

The CDR3 bases are TGTGCCAGTAGTATAGGACTAGCGGACCAAGAGACCCAGTACTTC. As protein: CASSIGLADQETQYF. V and J are TRBV19 and TRBJ2-5, with 9 bases matching TRBD2. Germline values: CDR1 LNHDA, CDR2 SQIVND (reference sequence). The CDR3 runs 15 residues. The J segment lost 0 bases and the V segment lost 1 base, leaving 0 bases of the junction unmatched.

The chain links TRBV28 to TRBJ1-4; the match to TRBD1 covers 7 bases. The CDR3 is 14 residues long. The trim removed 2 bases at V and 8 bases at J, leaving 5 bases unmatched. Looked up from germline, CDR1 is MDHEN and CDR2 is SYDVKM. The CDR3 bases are TGTGCCAGCAGTTTAAGAGACAGGGTAGAAAAACTGTTTTTT. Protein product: CASSLRDRVEKLFF. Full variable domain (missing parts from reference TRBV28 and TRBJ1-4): DVKVTQSSRYLVKRTGEKVFLECVQDMDHENMFWYRQDPGLGLRLIYFSYDVKMKEKGDIPEGYSVSREKKERFSLILESASTNQTSMYLCASSLRDRVEKLFFGSGTQLSVL.

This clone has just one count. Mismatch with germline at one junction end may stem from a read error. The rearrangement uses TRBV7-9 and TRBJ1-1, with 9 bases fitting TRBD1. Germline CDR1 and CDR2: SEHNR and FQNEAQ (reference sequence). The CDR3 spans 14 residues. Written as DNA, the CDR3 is TGTTCCAGTATACAGGGGGCGCAGGACACTGAAGCTTTCTTT. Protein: CSSIQGAQDTEAFF.

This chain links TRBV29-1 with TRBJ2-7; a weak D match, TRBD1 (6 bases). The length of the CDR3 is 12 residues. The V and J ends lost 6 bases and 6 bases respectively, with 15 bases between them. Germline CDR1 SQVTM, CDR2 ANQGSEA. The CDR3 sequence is CSVGDGTPEQYF. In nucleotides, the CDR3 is TGCAGCGTGGGGGACGGGACACCCGAGCAGTACTTC.

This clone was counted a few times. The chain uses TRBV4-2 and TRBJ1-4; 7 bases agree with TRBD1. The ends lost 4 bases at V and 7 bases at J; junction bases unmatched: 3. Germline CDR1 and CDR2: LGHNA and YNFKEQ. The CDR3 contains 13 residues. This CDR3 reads CASSLTGSEKLFF. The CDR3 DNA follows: TGTGCCAGCAGCCTGACAGGGAGTGAAAAACTGTTTTTT.

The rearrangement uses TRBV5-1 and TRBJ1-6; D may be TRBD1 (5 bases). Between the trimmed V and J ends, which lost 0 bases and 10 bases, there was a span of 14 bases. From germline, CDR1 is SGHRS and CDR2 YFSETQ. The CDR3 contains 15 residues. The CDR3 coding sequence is TGCGCCAGCAGCTTGGAGGGGCCAATCGGATCACCCCTCCACTTT. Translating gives CASSLEGPIGSPLHF.

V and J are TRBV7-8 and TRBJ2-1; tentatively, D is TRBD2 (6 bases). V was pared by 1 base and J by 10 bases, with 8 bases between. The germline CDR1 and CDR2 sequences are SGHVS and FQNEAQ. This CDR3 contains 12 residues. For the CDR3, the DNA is TGTGCCAGCAGCTTAGTCGGGAGCGAGCAGTTCTTC. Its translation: CASSLVGSEQFF.

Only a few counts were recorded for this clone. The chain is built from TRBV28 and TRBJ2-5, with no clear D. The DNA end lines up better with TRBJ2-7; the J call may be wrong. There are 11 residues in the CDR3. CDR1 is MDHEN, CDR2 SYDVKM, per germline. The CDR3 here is CASSYTDEQYF. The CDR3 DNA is TGTGCCAGCAGTTACACAGACGAGCAGTACTTC.

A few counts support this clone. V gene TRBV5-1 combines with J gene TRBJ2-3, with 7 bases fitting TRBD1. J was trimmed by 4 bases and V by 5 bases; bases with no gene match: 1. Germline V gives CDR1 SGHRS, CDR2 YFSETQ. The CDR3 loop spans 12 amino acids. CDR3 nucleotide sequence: TGCGCCAGCAGTCAGGGGGCAGATACGCAGTATTTT. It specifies CASSQGADTQYF.

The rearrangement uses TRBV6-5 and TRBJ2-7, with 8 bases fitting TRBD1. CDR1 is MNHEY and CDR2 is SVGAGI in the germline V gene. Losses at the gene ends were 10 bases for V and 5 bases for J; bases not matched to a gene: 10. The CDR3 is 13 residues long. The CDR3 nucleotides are TGTGCCACTCTTCCCGACAGGGGCCACGAGCAGTACTTC. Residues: CATLPDRGHEQYF.

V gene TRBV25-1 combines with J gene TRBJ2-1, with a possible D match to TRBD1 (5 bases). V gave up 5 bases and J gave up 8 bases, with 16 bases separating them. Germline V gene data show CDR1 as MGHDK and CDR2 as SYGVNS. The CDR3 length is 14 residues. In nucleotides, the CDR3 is TGTGCCAGCAGTAAGGGGCCTCCCATGGATGAGCAGTTCTTC. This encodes CASSKGPPMDEQFF.

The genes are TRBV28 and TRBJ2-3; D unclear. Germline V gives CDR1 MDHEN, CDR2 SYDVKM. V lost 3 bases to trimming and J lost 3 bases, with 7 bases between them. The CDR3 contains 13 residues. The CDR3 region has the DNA TGTGCCAGCAGTTTGCCAACAACAGATACGCAGTATTTT. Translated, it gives CASSLPTTDTQYF. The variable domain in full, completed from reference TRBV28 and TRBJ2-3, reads DVKVTQSSRYLVKRTGEKVFLECVQDMDHENMFWYRQDPGLGLRLIYFSYDVKMKEKGDIPEGYSVSREKKERFSLILESASTNQTSMYLCASSLPTTDTQYFGPGTRLTVL.